This is a list of T cell receptor beta chains from one sample in a study of CD8+ T cells in alopecia areata. The protocol was immunoSEQ multiplex PCR, while the TCRdb copy is restricted to in-frame clones and leaves out a portion. The table lists fewer than 150,000 clones, approximately 38% of them singletons. The sample comprised CD4+ T cells sorted from blood. Receptors were obtained from a human donor with alopecia areata. Both conserved end residues are part of each CDR3. D genes are given only for firm matches. Rows give clone size only sometimes, using once, few, many, or a class for an expanded clone.

J | length | size | D | V | DNA | CDR3
TRBJ1-1 | 16 | NA | TRBD1 | TRBV15 | TGTGCCACCAGCAGAGGGGACAGAGGCCCGAGCACTGAAGCTTTCTTT | CATSRGDRGPSTEAFF
TRBJ2-1 | 16 | NA | TRBD1 | TRBV19 | TGTGCCAGTAGTAGTTATTCAGGGGGCGCCTACAATGAGCAGTTCTTC | CASSSYSGGAYNEQFF
TRBJ2-5 | 14 | NA | TRBD1 | TRBV5-1 | TGCGCCAGCAGCACGCAGGGGGCGCAAGAGACCCAGTACTTC | CASSTQGAQETQYF
TRBJ1-1 | 12 | NA | NA | TRBV7-2 | TGTGCCAGCAGCTTAGGACTAACTGAAGCTTTCTTT | CASSLGLTEAFF
TRBJ2-5 | 14 | NA | TRBD1 | TRBV30 | TGTGCCTGGAATCCTGGACAGGCGGAAGAGACCCAGTACTTC | CAWNPGQAEETQYF
TRBJ2-3 | 13 | few | NA | TRBV7-2 | TGTGCCAGCAGCCCAGGGAGCACAGATACGCAGTATTTT | CASSPGSTDTQYF
TRBJ1-1 | 12 | NA | NA | TRBV29-1 | TGCAGCGTGGCCGGGTTCAGCACTGAAGCTTTCTTT | CSVAGFSTEAFF
TRBJ2-7 | 13 | NA | NA | TRBV29-1 | TGCAGCGTTGAAGACTTGAGCTCCTACGAGCAGTACTTC | CSVEDLSSYEQYF
TRBJ2-1 | 16 | NA | NA | TRBV27 | TGTGCCAGCAGTGGTTTGCTAAAGGTATTTAGGAATGAGCAGTTCTTC | CASSGLLKVFRNEQFF
TRBJ2-3 | 16 | NA | NA | TRBV27 | TGTGCCAGCAGTCGGTATACAGGGCTAAGCACAGATACGCAGTATTTT | CASSRYTGLSTDTQYF
TRBJ1-1 | 13 | NA | TRBD1 | TRBV29-1 | TGCAGCGCTAATCGACAGGGAAACACTGAAGCTTTCTTT | CSANRQGNTEAFF
TRBJ1-1 | 12 | NA | NA | TRBV18 | TGTGCCAGCTCACTGGTCCGCACTGAAGCTTTCTTT | CASSLVRTEAFF
TRBJ1-1 | 13 | few | NA | TRBV7-6 | TGTGCCAGCAGCGCGGACAGTAACACTGAAGCTTTCTTT | CASSADSNTEAFF
TRBJ2-4 | 12 | NA | TRBD1 | TRBV7-2 | TGTGCCAGCAGGGGACAGGGAAACATTCAGTACTTC | CASRGQGNIQYF
TRBJ2-7 | 15 | few | TRBD2 | TRBV30 | TGTGCCTGGCACGCCGGGACTAGCGGCTCCTACGAGCAGTACTTC | CAWHAGTSGSYEQYF
TRBJ2-5 | 13 | few | NA | TRBV29-1 | TGCAGCGTTGTGCGGGATGCGGAAGAGACCCAGTACTTC | CSVVRDAEETQYF
TRBJ1-1 | 14 | once | NA | TRBV5-1 | TGCGCCAGCAGCTTCCGAGGCAGGAACACTGAAGCTTTCTTT | CASSFRGRNTEAFF
TRBJ1-2 | 14 | few | NA | TRBV7-2 | TGTGCCAGCAGCTTAGCGATACGCAGTTATGGCTACACCTTC | CASSLAIRSYGYTF
TRBJ2-2 | 14 | NA | NA | TRBV30 | TGTGCCTGGAGTAATTGGCAATTGGCCGGGGAGCTGTTTTTT | CAWSNWQLAGELFF
TRBJ2-7 | 13 | NA | TRBD2 | TRBV28 | TGTGCCAGCATGACGGGAGGGCCCTACGAGCAGTACTTC | CASMTGGPYEQYF
TRBJ1-3 | 13 | NA | NA | TRBV30 | TGTGCCCAAGACAGGAACTCTGGAAACACCATATATTTT | CAQDRNSGNTIYF
TRBJ2-1 | 15 | NA | NA | TRBV28 | TGTGCCAGCAGTTTATGGTCGATCGGGACTAATGAGCAGTTCTTC | CASSLWSIGTNEQFF